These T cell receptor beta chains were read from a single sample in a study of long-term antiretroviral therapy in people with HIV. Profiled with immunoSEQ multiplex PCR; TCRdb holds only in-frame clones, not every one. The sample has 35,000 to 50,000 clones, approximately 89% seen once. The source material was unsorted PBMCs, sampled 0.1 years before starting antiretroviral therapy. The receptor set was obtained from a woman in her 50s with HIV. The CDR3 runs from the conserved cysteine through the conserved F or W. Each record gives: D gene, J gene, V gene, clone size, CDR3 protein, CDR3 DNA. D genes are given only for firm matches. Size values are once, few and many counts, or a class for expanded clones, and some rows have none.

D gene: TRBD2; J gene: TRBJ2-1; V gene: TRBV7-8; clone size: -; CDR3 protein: CASSFSSGASSSYNEQFF; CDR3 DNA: TGTGCCAGCAGCTTCTCTAGCGGGGCCTCCAGCTCCTACAATGAGCAGTTCTTC
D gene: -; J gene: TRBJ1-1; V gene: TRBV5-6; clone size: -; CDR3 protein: CASSLVRGRPAEAFF; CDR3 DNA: TGTGCCAGCAGCTTGGTGCGGGGGCGTCCCGCTGAAGCTTTCTTT
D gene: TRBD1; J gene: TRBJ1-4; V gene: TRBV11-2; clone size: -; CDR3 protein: CASSARQGALTNEKLFF; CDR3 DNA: TGTGCCAGCAGCGCTCGACAGGGGGCCTTGACTAATGAAAAACTGTTTTTT
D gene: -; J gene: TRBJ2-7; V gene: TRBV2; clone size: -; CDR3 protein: CASSAGGTLLYEQYF; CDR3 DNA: TGTGCCAGCTCCGCGGGTGGGACACTTCTCTACGAGCAGTACTTC
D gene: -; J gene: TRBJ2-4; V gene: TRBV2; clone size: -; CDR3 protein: CASSDLGLGKNIQYF; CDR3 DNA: TGTGCCAGCAGTGACTTAGGTCTCGGCAAAAACATTCAGTACTTC
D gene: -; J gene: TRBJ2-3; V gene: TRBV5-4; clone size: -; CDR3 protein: CASRSGTKVTDTQYF; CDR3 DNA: TGTGCCAGCAGGTCGGGGACCAAGGTCACAGATACGCAGTATTTT
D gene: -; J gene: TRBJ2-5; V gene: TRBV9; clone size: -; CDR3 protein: CASSVADRYQETQYF; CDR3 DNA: TGTGCCAGCAGCGTAGCCGACAGGTACCAAGAGACCCAGTACTTC
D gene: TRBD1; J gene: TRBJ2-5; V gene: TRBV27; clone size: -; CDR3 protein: CASRMTGRETQYF; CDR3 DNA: TGTGCCAGCAGAATGACAGGGCGGGAGACCCAGTACTTC
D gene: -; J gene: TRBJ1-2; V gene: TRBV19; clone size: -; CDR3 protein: CASSTGPSGYTF; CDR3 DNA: TGTGCCAGTAGTACAGGCCCCTCGGGCTACACCTTC
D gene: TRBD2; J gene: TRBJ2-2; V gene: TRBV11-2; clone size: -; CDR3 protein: CASSLRVAGRTGELFF; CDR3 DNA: TGTGCCAGCAGCTTAAGAGTAGCGGGGCGCACCGGGGAGCTGTTTTTT
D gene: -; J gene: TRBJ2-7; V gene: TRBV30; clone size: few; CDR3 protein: CAWTLRRSYEQYF; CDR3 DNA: TGTGCCTGGACTTTAAGGCGTTCCTACGAGCAGTACTTC
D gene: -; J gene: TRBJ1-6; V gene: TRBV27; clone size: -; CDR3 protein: CASTMGDPRGNSPLHF; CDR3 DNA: TGTGCCAGCACAATGGGGGACCCCCGAGGGAATTCACCCCTCCACTTT
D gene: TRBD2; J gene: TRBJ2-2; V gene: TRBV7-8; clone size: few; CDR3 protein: CASLTSGGPGTGELFF; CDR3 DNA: TGTGCCAGCCTCACTAGCGGGGGGCCGGGCACCGGGGAGCTGTTTTTT
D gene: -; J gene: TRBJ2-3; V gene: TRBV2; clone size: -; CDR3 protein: CASSDPAGPKDTQYF; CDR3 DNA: TGTGCCAGCAGTGACCCAGCGGGCCCTAAAGATACGCAGTATTTT
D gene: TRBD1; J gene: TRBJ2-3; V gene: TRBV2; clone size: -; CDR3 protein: CASCQGAPTDTQYF; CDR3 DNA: TGTGCCAGCTGTCAGGGGGCCCCCACAGATACGCAGTATTTT
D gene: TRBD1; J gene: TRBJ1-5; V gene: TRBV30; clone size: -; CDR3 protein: CAWGQGAQPQHF; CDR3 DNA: TGTGCCTGGGGACAGGGAGCTCAGCCCCAGCATTTT
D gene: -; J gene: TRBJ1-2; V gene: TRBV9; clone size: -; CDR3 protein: CASSFTSTGSYGYTF; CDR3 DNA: TGTGCCAGCAGCTTTACCTCGACAGGATCCTATGGCTACACCTTC
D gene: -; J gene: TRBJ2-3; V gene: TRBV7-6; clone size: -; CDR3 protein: CASSFSGPPTDTQYF; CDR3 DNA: TGTGCCAGCAGCTTTTCGGGGCCCCCCACAGATACGCAGTATTTT
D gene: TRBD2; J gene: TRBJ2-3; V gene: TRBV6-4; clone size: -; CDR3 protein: CASSDSSAGEVDTQYF; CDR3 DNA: TGTGCCAGCAGTGACTCTTCAGCGGGGGAGGTAGATACGCAGTATTTT
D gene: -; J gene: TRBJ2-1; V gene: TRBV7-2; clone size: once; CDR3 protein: CASSAAAEPYNEQFF; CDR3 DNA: TGTGCCAGCAGCGCGGCGGCAGAACCCTACAATGAGCAGTTCTTC
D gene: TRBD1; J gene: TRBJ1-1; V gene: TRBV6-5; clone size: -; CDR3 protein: CASSYGTAGTEAFF; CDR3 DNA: TGTGCCAGCAGTTACGGGACAGCCGGCACTGAAGCTTTCTTT
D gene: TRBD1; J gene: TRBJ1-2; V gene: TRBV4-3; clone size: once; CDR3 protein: CASSHGTGGFSDYGYTF; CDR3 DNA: TGCGCCAGCAGCCACGGGACAGGGGGCTTCTCCGACTATGGCTACACCTTC
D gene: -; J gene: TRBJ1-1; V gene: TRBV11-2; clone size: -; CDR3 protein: CASSYSGTNTEAFF; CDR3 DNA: TGTGCCAGCAGCTACTCGGGGACGAACACTGAAGCTTTCTTT
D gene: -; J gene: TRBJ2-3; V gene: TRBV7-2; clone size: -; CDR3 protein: CASSSEGLFTDTQYF; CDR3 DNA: TGTGCCAGCAGCTCAGAGGGCCTATTCACAGATACGCAGTATTTT
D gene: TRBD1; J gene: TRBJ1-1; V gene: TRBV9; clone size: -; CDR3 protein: CASSATGRTEAFF; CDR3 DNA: TGTGCCAGCAGCGCGACAGGGAGAACTGAAGCTTTCTTT
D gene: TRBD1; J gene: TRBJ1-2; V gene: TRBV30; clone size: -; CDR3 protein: CALRKRDSGQIYGYTF; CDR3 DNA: TGTGCCCTTAGAAAAAGGGACAGCGGACAAATCTATGGCTACACCTTC
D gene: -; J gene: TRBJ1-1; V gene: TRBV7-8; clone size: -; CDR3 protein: CASSPERGTEAFF; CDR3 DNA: TGTGCCAGCAGCCCAGAGCGGGGTACTGAAGCTTTCTTT
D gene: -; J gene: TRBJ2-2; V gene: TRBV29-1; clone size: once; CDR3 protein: CSVTLVGNTGELFF; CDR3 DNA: TGCAGCGTGACCCTCGTGGGAAACACCGGGGAGCTGTTTTTT
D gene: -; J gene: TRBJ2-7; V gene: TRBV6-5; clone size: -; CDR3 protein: CASSYYNEQYF; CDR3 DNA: TGTGCCAGCAGTTACTATAACGAGCAGTACTTC
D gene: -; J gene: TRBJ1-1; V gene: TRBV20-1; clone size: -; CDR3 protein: CSAIAEAFF; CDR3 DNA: TGCAGTGCTATAGCGGAAGCTTTCTTT
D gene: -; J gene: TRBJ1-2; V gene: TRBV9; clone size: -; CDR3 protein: CASSGSGQANYGYTF; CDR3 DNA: TGTGCCAGCAGCGGGAGCGGACAAGCTAACTATGGCTACACCTTC
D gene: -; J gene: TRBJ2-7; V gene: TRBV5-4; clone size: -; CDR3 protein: CASSIRGEPTKQYF; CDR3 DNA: TGTGCCAGCAGCATACGAGGGGAGCCTACGAAGCAGTACTTC
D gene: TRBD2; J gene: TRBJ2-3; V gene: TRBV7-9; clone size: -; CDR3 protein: CASSSPGLAATDTQYF; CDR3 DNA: TGTGCCAGCAGCTCACCGGGACTAGCGGCCACAGATACGCAGTATTTT
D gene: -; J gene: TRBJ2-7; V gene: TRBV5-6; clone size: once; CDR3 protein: CASSLAAPRYEQYF; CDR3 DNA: TGTGCCAGCAGCTTGGCTGCCCCACGCTACGAGCAGTACTTC
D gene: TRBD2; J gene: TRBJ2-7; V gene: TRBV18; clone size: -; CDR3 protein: CASSPSGGAYEQYF; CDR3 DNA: TGTGCCAGCTCACCTAGCGGGGGGGCCTACGAGCAGTACTTC
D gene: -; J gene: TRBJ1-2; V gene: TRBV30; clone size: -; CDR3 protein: CAWSGARGGVPGYTF; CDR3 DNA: TGTGCCTGGAGTGGCGCGCGGGGCGGAGTCCCTGGCTACACCTTC
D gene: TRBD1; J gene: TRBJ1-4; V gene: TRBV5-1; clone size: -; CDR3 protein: CASSQGQGNEKLFF; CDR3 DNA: TGCGCCAGCAGCCAGGGACAGGGCAATGAAAAACTGTTTTTT
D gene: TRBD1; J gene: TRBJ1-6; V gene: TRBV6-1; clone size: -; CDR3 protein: CASTPGQGAYSPLHF; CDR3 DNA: TGTGCCAGCACTCCGGGACAGGGGGCTTATTCACCCCTCCACTTT
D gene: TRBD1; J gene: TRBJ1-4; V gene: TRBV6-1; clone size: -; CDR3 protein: CASSESGTGVWGKLFF; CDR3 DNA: TGTGCCAGCAGTGAGTCTGGGACAGGGGTGTGGGGGAAACTGTTTTTT
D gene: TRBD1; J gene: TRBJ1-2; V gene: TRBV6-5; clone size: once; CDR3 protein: CASSPTGGHYGYTF; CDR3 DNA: TGTGCCAGCAGTCCGACAGGGGGCCACTATGGCTACACCTTC
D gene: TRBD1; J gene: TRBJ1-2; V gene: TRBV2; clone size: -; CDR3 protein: CASSVYTGGDGYTF; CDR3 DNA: TGTGCCAGCAGCGTATATACAGGGGGAGATGGCTACACCTTC
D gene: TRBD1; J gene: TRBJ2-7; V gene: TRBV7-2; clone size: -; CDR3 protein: CASSLPLWDRVLGQYF; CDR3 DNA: TGTGCCAGCAGCTTACCGCTTTGGGACAGGGTTTTAGGGCAGTACTTC
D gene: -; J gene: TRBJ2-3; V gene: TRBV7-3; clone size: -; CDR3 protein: CASSLSGGVNTDTQYF; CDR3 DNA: TGTGCCAGCAGCTTAAGTGGCGGAGTCAACACAGATACGCAGTATTTT
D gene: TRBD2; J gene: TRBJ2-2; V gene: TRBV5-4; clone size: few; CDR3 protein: CASSPRLGRTNTGELFF; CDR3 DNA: TGTGCCAGCAGCCCCCGCCTCGGGAGGACGAACACCGGGGAGCTGTTTTTT
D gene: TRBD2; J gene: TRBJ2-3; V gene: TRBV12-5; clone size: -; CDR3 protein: CASGLGLATDTQYF; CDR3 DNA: TGTGCTAGTGGTTTGGGACTAGCCACAGATACGCAGTATTTT
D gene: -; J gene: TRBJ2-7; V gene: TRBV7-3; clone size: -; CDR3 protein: CASSFFPPITFLGAYEQYF; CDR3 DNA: TGTGCCAGCAGCTTTTTTCCCCCCATCACTTTTCTAGGAGCATACGAGCAGTACTTC
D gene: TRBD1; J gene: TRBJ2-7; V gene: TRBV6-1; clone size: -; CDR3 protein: CASSEPGQGKYEQYF; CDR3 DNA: TGTGCCAGCAGTGAGCCGGGACAGGGGAAGTACGAGCAGTACTTC
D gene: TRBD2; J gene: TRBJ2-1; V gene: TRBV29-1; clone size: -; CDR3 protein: CSVEAAGGPFLYNEQFF; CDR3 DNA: TGCAGCGTTGAGGCAGCGGGGGGGCCTTTTCTCTACAATGAGCAGTTCTTC
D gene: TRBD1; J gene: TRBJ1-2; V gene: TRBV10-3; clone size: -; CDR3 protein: CAISYPGTGDNYGYTF; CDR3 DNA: TGTGCCATCAGTTATCCCGGGACAGGGGATAACTATGGCTACACCTTC
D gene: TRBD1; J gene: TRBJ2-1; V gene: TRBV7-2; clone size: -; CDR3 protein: CASSRLTGANEQFF; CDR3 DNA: TGTGCCAGCAGCAGATTGACAGGGGCGAATGAGCAGTTCTTC
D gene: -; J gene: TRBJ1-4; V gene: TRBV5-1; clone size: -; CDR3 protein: CASAGRTNEKLFF; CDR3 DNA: TGCGCCAGCGCGGGACGGACTAATGAAAAACTGTTTTTT
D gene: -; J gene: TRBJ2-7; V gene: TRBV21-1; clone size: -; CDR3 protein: CASNPGGDNYEQYF; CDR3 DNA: TGTGCCAGCAACCCAGGAGGGGATAACTACGAGCAGTACTTC
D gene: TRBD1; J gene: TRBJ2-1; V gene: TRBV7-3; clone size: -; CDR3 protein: CASSTRGRGFYNEQFF; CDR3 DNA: TGTGCCAGCAGCACGAGGGGGCGCGGGTTCTACAATGAGCAGTTCTTC
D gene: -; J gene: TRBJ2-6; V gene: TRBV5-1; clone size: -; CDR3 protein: CASSLDRLRSGANVLTF; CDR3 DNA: TGCGCCAGCAGCTTGGACAGGTTAAGGTCTGGGGCCAACGTCCTGACTTTC
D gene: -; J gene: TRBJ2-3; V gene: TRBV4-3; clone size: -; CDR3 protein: CASSQENGGASTDTQYF; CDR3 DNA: TGCGCCAGCAGCCAAGAGAATGGCGGTGCGAGCACAGATACGCAGTATTTT
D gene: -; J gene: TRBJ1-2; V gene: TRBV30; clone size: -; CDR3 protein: CAWSPGGGYTF; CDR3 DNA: TGTGCCTGGAGTCCGGGGGGAGGCTACACCTTC
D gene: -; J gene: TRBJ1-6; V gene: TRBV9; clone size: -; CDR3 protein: CASSPQASYNSPLHF; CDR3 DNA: TGTGCCAGCAGCCCGCAGGCCTCCTATAATTCACCCCTCCACTTT
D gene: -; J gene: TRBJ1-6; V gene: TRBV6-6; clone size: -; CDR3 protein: CASSSTGYSPLHF; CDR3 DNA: TGTGCCAGCAGTTCAACAGGCTATTCACCCCTCCACTTT
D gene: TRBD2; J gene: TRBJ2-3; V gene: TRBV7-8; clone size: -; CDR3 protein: CASSLAGGGASADTQYF; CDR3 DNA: TGTGCCAGCAGCTTAGCGGGCGGGGGGGCATCGGCAGATACGCAGTATTTT